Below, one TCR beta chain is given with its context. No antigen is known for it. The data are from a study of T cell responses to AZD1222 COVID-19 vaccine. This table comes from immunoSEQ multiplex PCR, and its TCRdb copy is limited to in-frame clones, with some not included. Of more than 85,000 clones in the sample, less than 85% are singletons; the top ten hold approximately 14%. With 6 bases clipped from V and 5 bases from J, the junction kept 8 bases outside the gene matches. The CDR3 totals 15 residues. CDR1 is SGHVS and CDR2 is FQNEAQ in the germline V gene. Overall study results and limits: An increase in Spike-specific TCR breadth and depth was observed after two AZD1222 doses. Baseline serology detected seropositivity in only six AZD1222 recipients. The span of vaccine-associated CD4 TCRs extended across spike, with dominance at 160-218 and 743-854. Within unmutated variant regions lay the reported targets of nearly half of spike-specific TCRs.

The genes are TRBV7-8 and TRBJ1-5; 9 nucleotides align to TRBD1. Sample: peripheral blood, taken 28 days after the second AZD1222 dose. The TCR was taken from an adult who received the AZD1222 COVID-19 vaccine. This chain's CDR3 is CASSSSQGAYQPQHF. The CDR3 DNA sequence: TGTGCCAGCAGTTCATCACAGGGGGCCTATCAGCCCCAGCATTTT.